This TCR beta chain was sequenced during a study of CD8 T cells in Susac syndrome. Study-wide context: Sequenced Susac syndrome patients included roughly six with clinically active disease and roughly 8 in remission.

Through negative isolation, CD4+ and CD8+ T cells were obtained, while TEMRA cells were enriched using FACS. An amount of RNA that ranged from 0.5 to 1 ug was reverse transcribed with random hexamers. TCRdb re-called the immunoSEQ multiplex PCR reads with MiXCR, one entry per CDR3 protein. The sample has about 240,000 distinct CDR3 sequences, about 96% seen once; the top ten hold 0.1%. Comments on this clonotype: The antigen is not known.

Broader study findings: It was acknowledged in the study that the number of individuals who were included in its TCR sequencing and HLA analysis was relatively small.

CDR1 is SQVTM, CDR2 ANQGSEA, per germline. CDR3 length: 14 residues. Trimming cost V 4 bases and J 4 bases; bases outside gene matches: 7. The sequence came from a human donor with Susac syndrome. The genes are TRBV29-1 and TRBJ2-7, with TRBD1 identical over 10 bases. The sequenced sample consisted of CD4+ T cells from PBMCs. Here the CDR3 reads CSVVGGQGPYEQYF. CDR3 bases: TGCAGCGTTGTTGGGGGACAGGGGCCTTACGAGCAGTACTTC.